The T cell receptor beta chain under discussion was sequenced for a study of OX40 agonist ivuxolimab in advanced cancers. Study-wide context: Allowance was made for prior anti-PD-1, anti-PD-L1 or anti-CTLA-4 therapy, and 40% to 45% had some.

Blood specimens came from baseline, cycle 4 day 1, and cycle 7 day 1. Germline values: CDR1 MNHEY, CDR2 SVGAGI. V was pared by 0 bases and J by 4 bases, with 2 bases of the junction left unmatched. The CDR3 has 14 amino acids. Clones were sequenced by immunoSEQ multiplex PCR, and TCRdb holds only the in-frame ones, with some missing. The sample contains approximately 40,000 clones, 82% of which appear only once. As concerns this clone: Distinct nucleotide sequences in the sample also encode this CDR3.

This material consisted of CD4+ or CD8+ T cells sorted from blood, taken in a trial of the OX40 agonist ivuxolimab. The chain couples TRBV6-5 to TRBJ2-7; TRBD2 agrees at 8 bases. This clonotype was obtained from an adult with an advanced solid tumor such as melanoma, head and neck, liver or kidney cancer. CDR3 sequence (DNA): TGTGCCAGCAGTTACTCGAGCGGGGGTTACGAGCAGTACTTC. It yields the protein CASSYSSGGYEQYF.